This entry concerns a single T cell receptor beta chain. The data originate from a study of T cell responses to AZD1222 COVID-19 vaccine. Sequencing was performed with immunoSEQ multiplex PCR; in TCRdb, only in-frame clones are kept and a portion is missing. The table records 120,000 or so clones, about 95% of them present only once. The V end was cut by 4 bases, the J end by 8 bases, with 6 bases between. This CDR3 is 12 amino acids long. Looked up from germline, CDR1 is LNHDA and CDR2 is SQIVND (reference sequence). Material: peripheral blood, obtained 28 days after the second AZD1222 dose. The rearrangement links TRBV19 to TRBJ1-6, with D uncertain. This sequence originates from an adult who received the AZD1222 COVID-19 vaccine. CDR3 in amino acids: CASSRRDSPLHF. The DNA of the CDR3 is TGTGCCAGTAGTAGAAGGGATTCACCCCTCCACTTT.